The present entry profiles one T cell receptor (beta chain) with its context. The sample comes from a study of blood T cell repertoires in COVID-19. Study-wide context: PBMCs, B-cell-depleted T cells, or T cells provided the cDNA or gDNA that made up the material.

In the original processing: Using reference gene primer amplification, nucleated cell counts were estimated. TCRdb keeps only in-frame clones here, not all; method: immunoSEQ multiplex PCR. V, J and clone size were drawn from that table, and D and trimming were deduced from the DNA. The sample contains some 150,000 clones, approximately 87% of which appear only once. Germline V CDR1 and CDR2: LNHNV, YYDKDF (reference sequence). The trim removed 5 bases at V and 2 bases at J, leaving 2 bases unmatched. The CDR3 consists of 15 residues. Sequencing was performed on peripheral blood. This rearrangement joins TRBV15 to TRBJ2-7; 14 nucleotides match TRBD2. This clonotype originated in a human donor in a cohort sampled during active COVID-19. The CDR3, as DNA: TGTGCCACCAGCGAGGGACTAGCGGGAGCCTACGAGCAGTACGTC. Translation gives CATSEGLAGAYEQYV.